The 29 T cell receptor beta chains below come from one sample, sequenced in a study of monozygotic twins with inflammatory bowel disease. Each CDR3 protein gets one entry in TCRdb, which reprocessed the 5' RACE reads and gives no DNA. The sample data list 200,000 to 250,000 distinct CDR3 sequences. Sequencing input: blood. The source is a human donor with ulcerative colitis or Crohn's disease, or a healthy co-twin of an affected twin (not recorded which).

The V call is TRBV9, the J call TRBJ2-2. The CDR3 sequence is 15 residues long. CDR1 is SGDLS and CDR2 is YYNGEE in the germline V gene. CDR3 loop: CASSGDYPYTGELFF.

The V gene is TRBV12-3 or TRBV12-4, the J gene TRBJ2-1; as DNA is missing, the TRBD1 call by TCRdb cannot be tested. There are 12 residues in the CDR3. The CDR3 sequence is CASTPTGGEQFF.

The rearrangement joins TRBV10-3 to TRBJ2-3; TCRdb proposes TRBD2, but this gene call is untestable without DNA. Germline loops: CDR1 ENHRY, CDR2 SYGVKD. CDR3 length: 15 amino acids. The chain's CDR3 is CAIRSNSGSLTAQYF.

The CDR3 reads CSVELDSSYNEQFF. The J gene is TRBJ2-1, the V gene TRBV29-1. The CDR3 contains 14 residues. Germline CDR1 reads SQVTM; CDR2 reads ANQGSEA.

The chain uses TRBV6-5 and TRBJ2-2; TCRdb names TRBD1, which stays unverified in the absence of DNA. Germline CDR1 MNHEY, CDR2 SVGAGI. The CDR3 extends over 13 amino acids. CDR3 protein: CASSLQGPGELFF.

This chain connects TRBV12-3 or TRBV12-4 to TRBJ1-5; the TRBD1 assignment by TCRdb is unverifiable without DNA. This CDR3 region has 13 residues. The chain's CDR3 is CASSFTRGQPQHF.

The chain employs TRBV24-1 and TRBJ2-5; TCRdb selects TRBD1, and the lack of DNA leaves this call unchecked. Germline CDR1 and CDR2: KGHDR and SFDVKD. The CDR3 covers 15 residues. CDR3 amino acids: CATSDSGPRGETQYF.

The chain combines TRBV16 with TRBJ1-3. The germline V gene encodes CDR1 KGHSY and CDR2 FQNENV. The CDR3 spans 15 residues. Here the CDR3 reads CASSQSGVTGNTIYF.

This chain joins TRBV19 and TRBJ2-5. The CDR3 covers 12 residues. The germline V gene encodes CDR1 LNHDA and CDR2 SQIVND (reference sequence). The CDR3 here is CASSPGWETQYF.

The rearrangement joins TRBV12-3 or TRBV12-4 to TRBJ2-1; TCRdb designates TRBD1, a call that cannot be tested without DNA. The length of the CDR3 is 14 residues. The CDR3 loop reads CASTHNNGADEQFF.

This chain links TRBV4-1 with TRBJ2-5; TCRdb's D gene call, TRBD1, goes unchecked for lack of DNA. The CDR3 extends over 16 amino acids. CDR1 and CDR2 (germline): MGHRA, YSYEKL. Here the CDR3 reads CASSQAWTGGKETQYF.

The gene calls are TRBV7-2 and TRBJ2-5. Germline lookup yields CDR1 SGHTA and CDR2 FQGNSA. The CDR3 totals 12 residues. CDR3 residues: CASSLGWGTQYF.

The chain links TRBV5-1 to TRBJ2-3; the D call from TCRdb, TRBD1, cannot be confirmed without DNA. The CDR3 spans 14 residues. CDR1 SGHRS and CDR2 YFSETQ come from the germline V gene. The CDR3 sequence: CASSTGQITDTQYF.

The V and J genes are TRBV18 and TRBJ2-2. The germline V gene encodes CDR1 KGHSH and CDR2 LQKENI. CDR3 size: 15 residues. CDR3 loop: CASSPGMANTGELFF.

This chain uses TRBV29-1 with TRBJ1-5; TCRdb lists TRBD1, though no DNA is available to test this call. The CDR3 runs 13 residues. CDR1 is SQVTM and CDR2 is ANQGSEA in the germline V gene. Here the CDR3 reads CSVGGQENQPQHF.

The chain couples TRBV11-2 to TRBJ2-1; TCRdb's D call of TRBD1 is untestable without DNA. The germline V gene encodes CDR1 SGHAT and CDR2 FQNNGV. The CDR3 has 15 residues. CDR3 residues: CASSWETGRYNEQFF.

The V call is TRBV7-2, the J call TRBJ2-7. Germline V gives CDR1 SGHTA, CDR2 FQGNSA. The CDR3 totals 13 residues. The CDR3 reads CASRVKGWDEQYF.

J is TRBJ2-1 and V is TRBV11-2; the D call of TRBD1 rests on TCRdb alone, since no DNA is present to check it. The CDR3 is made up of 19 amino acids. Germline V gives CDR1 SGHAT, CDR2 FQNNGV. This CDR3 reads CASSPPAQGVLLGYNEQFF.

J is TRBJ2-7 and V is TRBV2; TCRdb lists TRBD1, though no DNA is available to test this call. The CDR3 length is 14 residues. CDR1 and CDR2 from the germline V gene are SNHLY and FYNNEI. The CDR3 spells CASRPLQGGYEQYF. Looking up the rest from reference TRBV2 and TRBJ2-7 gives the full variable domain: EPEVTQTPSHQVTQMGQEVILRCVPISNHLYFYWYRQILGQKVEFLVSFYNNEISEKSEIFDDQFSVERPDGSNFTLKIRSTKLEDSAMYFCASRPLQGGYEQYFGPGTRLTVT.

V gene TRBV18 combines with J gene TRBJ2-7; TCRdb calls TRBD2, which cannot be checked without DNA. Germline loops: CDR1 KGHSH, CDR2 LQKENI. This CDR3 has 15 residues. CDR3 residues: CASSLIAGGSNEQYF.

The chain uses TRBV7-2 and TRBJ1-1. The germline gives CDR1 SGHTA, CDR2 FQGNSA. This CDR3 has 12 residues. Here the CDR3 reads CASSSAYREAFF. Full variable domain (missing parts from reference TRBV7-2 and TRBJ1-1): GAGVSQSPSNKVTEKGKDVELRCDPISGHTALYWYRQSLGQGLEFLIYFQGNSAPDKSGLPSDRFSAERTGGSVSTLTIQRTQQEDSAVYLCASSSAYREAFFGQGTRLTVV.

The CDR3 loop is CASSTGTGTNGYTF. V gene TRBV7-2 combines with J gene TRBJ1-2; TCRdb designates TRBD1, a call that cannot be tested without DNA. The CDR3 contains 14 residues. Per germline, CDR1 SGHTA and CDR2 FQGNSA.

The chain carries TRBV18 and TRBJ1-1. The CDR3 runs to 14 residues. CDR1 and CDR2 from the germline V gene are KGHSH and LQKENI. CDR3 in amino acids: CASSPQGKGTEAFF. The entire variable domain, with the rest obtained from reference TRBV18 and TRBJ1-1, is as follows: NAGVMQNPRHLVRRRGQEARLRCSPMKGHSHVYWYRQLPEEGLKFMVYLQKENIIDESGMPKERFSAEFPKEGPSILRIQQVVRGDSAAYFCASSPQGKGTEAFFGQGTRLTVV.

CDR3 amino acids: CASRRTGHTGELFF. The chain joins TRBV2 to TRBJ2-2; lacking DNA, the TRBD1 call made by TCRdb goes unchecked. Germline assignment: CDR1 SNHLY and CDR2 FYNNEI. This CDR3 is built from 14 residues.

V gene TRBV4-3 combines with J gene TRBJ1-6. The germline V gene has CDR1 LGHNA and CDR2 YSLEER. The CDR3 is made up of 14 amino acids. CDR3 sequence: CASSQDRINSPLHF.

V gene TRBV13 combines with J gene TRBJ1-4; as DNA is missing, the TRBD1 call by TCRdb cannot be tested. The CDR3 contains 13 residues. Germline-derived CDR1 and CDR2 are PRHDT and FYEKMQ (reference sequence). The CDR3 loop reads CARSSPDREKLFF.

V and J are TRBV27 and TRBJ2-1; the D gene TCRdb calls, TRBD1, cannot be checked with no DNA. The germline gives CDR1 MNHEY, CDR2 SMNVEV (reference sequence). The CDR3 is 15 residues long. Here the CDR3 reads CASSVDQTPGDEQFF.

The J gene is TRBJ2-4, the V gene TRBV3-1. The CDR3 contains 15 residues. Germline V gene data show CDR1 as LGHDT and CDR2 as YNNKEL (reference sequence). The CDR3 protein is CASSKFLAAKNTQYF.

This chain connects TRBV6-2 or TRBV6-3 to TRBJ2-7; TCRdb indicates TRBD2, and absent DNA this call remains unverified. CDR1 MNHEY and CDR2 SVGEGT come from the germline V gene. This CDR3 has 14 amino acids. CDR3 in amino acids: CASRFPGLSYEQYF.